This TCR beta chain was identified in a study of cytotoxic CD8 clonotypes in ibrutinib-treated CLL (dated by TCRdb to about 2021). For the wider study: In this cohort, about 15 patients were treatment-naive and about a dozen were relapsed/refractory, while around 18 had unmutated IGHV. On average, each sample yielded some 250,000 productive templates and 94,082 productive rearrangements. Longitudinal samples were obtainable from about 30% of the roughly 90 participants in the trial. Response samples were taken after a median of roughly 12 months on treatment, ranging from about 6 to 40 months. Partial responses were observed in approximately 24 patients and complete responses in 2; after a median follow-up of 68 months, remission was maintained in some 14 patients and progression was observed in about twelve. Cryopreserved peripheral blood mononuclear cells were collected before treatment, at response, and at either disease progression or sustained remission. Every sample from remission and from progressive disease was obtained while the patients were still on ibrutinib. Overall study outcomes, separate from this receptor: Sampling times were not matched between sustained-remission and progressing patients, and lymph node repertoires were not studied. Public clonotypes were rare and either shrank or stayed stable during treatment, and the rise in clonality at ibrutinib response reflected expansion of private clonotypes. An increase in clonality was observed at ibrutinib response, with clonality remaining stable during sustained remission and falling back toward baseline at progression. Baseline clonality was found to be higher than that of age-matched healthy donors and was strongly correlated with circulating CD8+ T-cell counts.

The germline V gene (reference sequence) yields MNHNY for CDR1 and SVGAGI for CDR2. Deletion took 5 bases off V and 4 bases off J, with a span of 12 bases between the germline ends. Its CDR3 holds 13 amino acids, cysteine through phenylalanine. The read is trimmed to its CDR3 DNA, 39 bases read in frame from base 1. A MiSeq instrument was used for deep resolution sequencing, which targeted depths ranging from 1 in 1 million up to 1 in 200,000 T cells, with coverage averaging 10x for each clonotype. TCR beta libraries were generated with the immunoSEQ hsTCRB Kit. From the authors' description of their analysis: The data were analyzed with ImmunoSEQ Analyzer and ImmunoSEQ Data Assistant, and V, D and J gene assignments followed IMGT definitions. Clonality, which ranges from 0 to 1, was calculated by subtracting the normalized Shannon entropy of productive rearrangement frequencies from one. Only overrepresented clonotypes making up at least 0.05% of the repertoire of each patient were included in the public clonotype analysis. Repertoires from some twelve age-matched healthy donors in immuneACCESS were used as clonality controls. TCRdb limited this immuneACCESS table to in-frame rearrangements with V and J called. A share of clones is missing; checked studies link under half to unresolved V genes, and the rest is unexplained. The DNA was the basis for D and trimming; V, J and clone size are from that table. This sample gives approximately 100,000 clones in total; roughly 80% of them show up just once. 25% to 40% of the sample is in the top ten clones.

Turning to this clone: The antigen it recognizes is unknown. Per-base qualities were not stored, and no clone one base away is much larger.

The time point label, as the study defines it: eleven to twelve months on ibrutinib. Roughly 2 micrograms of genomic DNA were extracted from cryopreserved PBMCs for TCR beta library preparation. Longitudinal blood samples from CLL patients on ibrutinib monotherapy were analyzed using high-throughput TCR beta sequencing. The patients were enrolled in a single-center, open-label phase 2 trial of ibrutinib monotherapy. The sample here was PBMCs, taken after 12 months of ibrutinib treatment. The clonotype comes from a human donor with chronic lymphocytic leukemia. The rearrangement joined TRBV6-6 to TRBJ2-7; the D gene is unclear. The CDR3 protein is CASSARNLYEQYF. The DNA sequence reads TGTGCCAGCAGTGCTAGAAACCTATACGAGCAGTACTTC.